This paragraph covers one TCR beta chain sequence. This clone has ten or more counts. Its antigen target is currently unknown. Base qualities were left out, and no much larger clone turns up one base away. Other DNA sequences in the sample encode the same CDR3. The data were obtained in a study of shared clonotypes between healthy human individuals (dated by TCRdb to 2018 to 2021). Regarding the complete study: Two women and a few men aged 18 to 49 years were included in the cohort. Blood TCR repertoires of five healthy adults were deeply sequenced to estimate repertoire size and the extent of clonotype sharing between individuals. Different laboratories and diverse techniques were used to prepare libraries and sequence TCR repertoires, to increase sequencing depth and limit assay-specific biases. Between about 0.94 and 10 billion PBMCs per donor were obtained by leukapheresis.

Results and caveats for the whole study, not just this receptor: The small number of donors limited the genetic and exposure-history diversity represented. Sampling was limited to blood, and TCR repertoires in tissue likely differ from TCR repertoires in blood. Pairwise subsampling indicated that sequencing depth was expected to affect the degree of clonotype sharing among donors.

Including the terminal cysteine and phenylalanine, the CDR3 comprises 12 residues. The read is trimmed to its CDR3 DNA, 36 bases read in frame from base 1. CDR1 and CDR2, looked up from the germline V gene, are SGHTA and FQGNSA. Trimming at the junction amounts to 5 bases on V and 4 bases on J, and the germline ends lie 8 bases apart. Using the deep immunoSEQ assay, multiplex PCR amplified TCR CDR3 regions from genomic DNA. Extracted genomic DNA from each cell subset was spread evenly across all wells of several immunoSEQ 96-well plates, with each plate serving as a replicate. For unsorted PBMC, each replicate PCR was loaded with approximately 0.3 ug genomic DNA, equivalent to about 30,000 T cell genomes. Genomic DNA from unsorted PBMC was sequenced over ten immunoSEQ deep assay plates. Purified libraries were measured with a Qubit 3.0 fluorometer, size-checked on a Bioanalyzer 2100, and measured again with the KAPA Library Quantification kit. Each immunoSEQ 96-well plate was sequenced on its own single-read 150-cycle Illumina NextSeq 550 flow cell. On the authors' methods: Because the immunoSEQ output included only junctional sequences and no quality scores, the filtering could not be the same as the filtering used for full-length reads. To assign V/J genes and CDR3, sequences were annotated using PyIR, a Python wrapper for IgBLAST v1.9, with IMGT germline references. Reads with weak V/J assignments (E-value above 1e-6), missing CDR3, stop codons, out-of-frame junctions, or ambiguous translated residues were removed. V3J clonotypes were defined as sequences sharing the same inferred V gene, J gene, and CDR3 amino acid sequence. Percentage overlap between repertoires was computed as shared unique clonotypes divided by the size of the smaller repertoire. RTK rarefaction, the Chao1 estimator, and Recon v2.1 estimates of unobserved clonotypes were used to assess repertoire richness. TCRdb mirrors the immuneACCESS table, restricted to in-frame sequences. Some clones are absent from its copies; in checked studies, under half trace to an unresolved V gene, and the reason for the others is unknown. That table gives V, J and clone size, and the DNA gave D and trimming. The sample profile shows 490,000 or so clones; around 80% of them were found once. The top ten constitute roughly 13% of the sample.

The donors were healthy, HIV-negative adults who had no recently reported acute infections or vaccinations. Only Caucasian adults living in Nashville, Tennessee, USA were represented among the donors. For unsorted samples, roughly 81 million PBMCs were counted and genomic DNA was extracted with the QIAamp DNA Blood Mini kit. Blood was obtained by leukapheresis, after which PBMCs were separated by Ficoll-Histopaque density gradient centrifugation and cryopreserved in liquid nitrogen vapor phase. The sequence links TRBV7-2 to TRBJ1-1, with no reliable assignment of the D segment. The source is a woman in her forties in good health. Some clones in this sample may be carry-over from other donors' samples. Sequenced material: PBMCs. Read as DNA, the sequence is TGTGCCAGCAGCAGGTTAGGCACTGAAGCTTTCTTT. Its translation is CASSRLGTEAFF.